One sample yielded the 25 T cell receptor beta chains listed below, sequenced in a study of T-cell reconstitution after alpha-beta-depleted transplantation in children. Unique molecular identifiers were incorporated when the TCRbeta library was constructed. From the PCR reads, TCRdb called clonotypes with MiXCR, one entry per CDR3 protein. The sample gives 640,000 or so distinct CDR3 sequences, roughly 17% of which show up once; about 1.1% is in the top ten. The sequencing here drew on PBMCs from the stem cell graft donor, taken from the stem cell graft. The receptors were gathered from a human donor who donated a stem cell graft to a child with acute myeloid leukemia.

Points on this clonotype: One end of the junction does not line up with germline, which may come from a read error. J is TRBJ1-1 and V is TRBV24-1; TRBD1 is a possible D gene (6 bases). The CDR3 is 13 amino acids. Germline V lookup: CDR1 KGHDR, CDR2 SFDVKD. This CDR3 is CATRQGSNTEAVF. CDR3 coding DNA: TGTGCCACCAGACAGGGATCGAACACTGAAGCTGTCTTT.

This clonotype was detected many times. V gene TRBV7-6 combines with J gene TRBJ2-1; 10 nucleotides line up with TRBD2. CDR1 and CDR2 (germline): SGHVS, FNYEAQ. The CDR3 contains 16 residues. The trim removed 3 bases at V and 7 bases at J, leaving 9 bases unmatched. CDR3 residues: CASSFPAGGPENEQFF. In DNA, the CDR3 is TGTGCCAGCAGCTTTCCAGCGGGGGGGCCAGAAAATGAGCAGTTCTTC.

This clonotype was observed a handful of times. This chain links TRBV28 with TRBJ2-1; D not certain. With 7 bases removed from V and 8 bases from J, the gap between germline ends came to 21 bases. The CDR3 is 15 amino acids. Looked up from germline, CDR1 is MDHEN and CDR2 is SYDVKM. CDR3 sequence reads: CASTNSGLRHDEQFF. The CDR3 nucleotides are TGTGCCAGCACCAACTCCGGGCTGCGGCACGATGAGCAGTTCTTC.

The chain employs TRBV20-1 and TRBJ2-2; 7 bases match TRBD2. The CDR3 is 16 residues long. V gave up 4 bases and J gave up 5 bases; unmatched junction bases: 13. Germline V gene sequence: CDR1 DFQATT, CDR2 SNEGSKA (reference sequence). The CDR3 region has the DNA TGCAGTGCTATGGGTCATATCGGGGGAGGGACCGGGGAGCTGTTTTTT. Its protein is CSAMGHIGGGTGELFF.

This clonotype has at least ten counts. The J gene is TRBJ2-1, the V gene TRBV12-3 or TRBV12-4; tentatively, D is TRBD2 (5 bases). The V end was cut by 5 bases, the J end by 8 bases, with 16 bases between. This CDR3 has 14 amino acids. This CDR3 is CASSLATKHYEQFF. The CDR3 DNA reads as TGTGCCAGCAGTCTCGCGACTAAACACTATGAGCAGTTCTTC.

In its sample, this clonotype was seen many times. The rearrangement uses TRBV20-1 and TRBJ2-1, with 9 bases fitting TRBD2. V was pared by 6 bases and J by 0 bases, with 15 bases of the junction left unmatched. Germline CDR1 is DFQATT and CDR2 is SNEGSKA (reference sequence). The CDR3 totals 18 residues. The CDR3 coding sequence is TGCAGTGCCGATGGGAGTAGCGGGGGCCAAAGCTCCTACAATGAGCAGTTCTTC. It is translated as CSADGSSGGQSSYNEQFF.

With regard to this clonotype: One junction end disagrees with the germline gene, perhaps due to a read error. The V and J genes are TRBV20-1 and TRBJ1-5; 7 nucleotides match TRBD1. Per germline, CDR1 DFQATT and CDR2 SNEGSKA (reference sequence). CDR3 length equals 17 residues. The CDR3 is CCARDPDRIYSNQPQHF. The CDR3 coding sequence is TGCTGTGCTAGAGATCCGGACAGGATTTATAGCAATCAGCCCCAGCATTTT.

This clonotype was counted ten times or more. J is TRBJ2-7 and V is TRBV21-1. TRBV21-1 is designated a pseudogene. This CDR3 region has 12 residues. The DNA for the CDR3 is TGTGCCAGCAGCAAAGCGTTCTACGAGCAGTACGTC. Protein sequence: CASSKAFYEQYV.

J is TRBJ2-2 and V is TRBV12-3 or TRBV12-4; D unresolved. Between the trimmed V and J ends, which lost 9 bases and 2 bases, there was a span of 7 bases. The CDR3 extends over 12 amino acids. The CDR3 region is CARDGNTGELFF. The CDR3 DNA is TGTGCCAGGGACGGTAACACCGGGGAGCTGTTTTTT.

The J gene is TRBJ2-3, the V gene TRBV20-1, with TRBD2 matching over 10 bases. The V segment lost 6 bases and the J segment 2 bases; nucleotides outside the gene matches: 8. Germline lookup yields CDR1 DFQATT and CDR2 SNEGSKA (reference sequence). The CDR3 covers 15 residues. The CDR3 loop reads CSAPTLAGDTDTQYF. As DNA, the CDR3 is TGCAGTGCCCCGACCCTAGCGGGGGACACAGATACGCAGTATTTT.

The chain joins TRBV15 to TRBJ2-2, with 11 bases that match TRBD1. Trimming removed 2 bases from V and 3 bases from J; junction bases left unmatched: 8. Germline V gives CDR1 LNHNV, CDR2 YYDKDF (reference sequence). CDR3 length equals 18 residues. In DNA, the CDR3 is TGTGCCACCAGCAGAACCCGGGACAGGGGGTCGGACACCGGGGAGCTGTTTTTT. This encodes CATSRTRDRGSDTGELFF.

This clonotype was observed a few times. The chain uses TRBV20-1 and TRBJ1-2, with a possible D match to TRBD1 (5 bases). The CDR3 totals 12 residues. Germline CDR1 DFQATT, CDR2 SNEGSKA (reference sequence). The CDR3 protein is CSERKGVYGYTF. CDR3 sequence (DNA): TGCAGCGAGAGAAAAGGGGTATATGGCTACACCTTC.

This clonotype was seen ten or more times. V and J are TRBV11-1 and TRBJ2-1, with 7 bases lining up with TRBD2. V gave up 2 bases and J gave up 6 bases; unmatched junction bases: 16. Germline lookup yields CDR1 SGHAT and CDR2 FQDESV (reference sequence). This CDR3 contains 18 residues. For the CDR3, the DNA is TGTGCCAGCAGCTTACCCTCTATTAGGACCAAGCGGGGCAATGAGCAGTTCTTC. Amino acids: CASSLPSIRTKRGNEQFF. Variable domain in full (rest from reference TRBV11-1 and TRBJ2-1): EAEVAQSPRYKITEKSQAVAFWCDPISGHATLYWYRQILGQGPELLVQFQDESVVDDSQLPKDRFSAERLKGVDSTLKIQPAELGDSAMYLCASSLPSIRTKRGNEQFFGPGTRLTVL.

This sequence joins TRBV20-1 and TRBJ2-1; 15 nucleotides agree with TRBD2. The V segment lost 5 bases and the J segment 7 bases; nucleotides outside the gene matches: 6. CDR1 is DFQATT, CDR2 SNEGSKA, per germline (reference sequence). This CDR3 contains 15 residues. CDR3 DNA sequence: TGCAGTGCTTTCGGACTAGCGGGGGGGGATAATGAGCAGTTCTTC. Translation gives CSAFGLAGGDNEQFF.

This clonotype was counted many times. The chain joins TRBV20-1 to TRBJ2-3; possibly TRBD2 for D (5 bases). CDR3 length: 13 amino acids. CDR1 and CDR2 (germline): DFQATT, SNEGSKA (reference sequence). With 1 base removed from V and 9 bases from J, the gap between germline ends came to 14 bases. CDR3 residues: CSARASGLWTQYF. CDR3 bases: TGCAGTGCTAGAGCCTCGGGGTTGTGGACGCAGTATTTT.

V is TRBV28 and J is TRBJ1-6, with D uncertain. Germline V gene lookup returns CDR1 MDHEN and CDR2 SYDVKM. Between the trimmed V and J ends, which lost 3 bases and 5 bases, there was a span of 5 bases. The CDR3 is 13 amino acids. The CDR3 DNA reads as TGTGCCAGCAGTTTGGGTCATAATTCACCCCTCCACTTT. It specifies CASSLGHNSPLHF.

The chain has TRBV6-2 or TRBV6-3 and TRBJ1-5, with 7 bases matching TRBD1. The CDR3 totals 12 residues. Germline CDR1 and CDR2: MNHEY and SVGEGT. J lost 14 bases, V lost 4 bases, and 8 bases had no gene match. As DNA, the CDR3 is TGTGCCAGCAGTTCCACGACAGGGACGAAGCATTTT. This translates into CASSSTTGTKHF.

The CDR3 bases are TGTGCCAGCAGCTTAGGACGCACGACTGGAAACACCATATATTTT. It codes for CASSLGRTTGNTIYF. The gene calls are TRBV7-2 and TRBJ1-3, with D uncertain. V shed 1 base and J shed 2 bases, with 9 bases lying between them. Germline V gene data show CDR1 as SGHTA and CDR2 as FQGNSA. The CDR3 consists of 15 residues.

This clonotype was counted ten times or more. The rearrangement joins TRBV20-1 to TRBJ2-7; 7 bases match TRBD1. The CDR3 extends over 13 amino acids. V shed 5 bases and J 3 bases; nucleotides not matched to a gene: 7. Germline V gives CDR1 DFQATT, CDR2 SNEGSKA (reference sequence). Here the CDR3 DNA reads TGCAGTGCTCCCGGGGCAGGGGGCTACGAGCAGTACTTC. Residues: CSAPGAGGYEQYF.

This clonotype was detected only a few times. This chain joins TRBV7-2 and TRBJ1-5; D remains ambiguous. This CDR3 has 14 amino acids. V was cut by 4 bases and J by 6 bases, with 13 bases left in between. The germline V gene encodes CDR1 SGHTA and CDR2 FQGNSA. As DNA, the CDR3 is TGTGCCAGCAGCTCCCGCGGCGACGGTCAGCCCCAGCATTTT. Its translation is CASSSRGDGQPQHF.

This clonotype was observed a handful of times. The chain employs TRBV7-9 and TRBJ1-5, with D unclear. The V gene lost 0 bases and the J gene lost 3 bases, with 12 bases spanning the gap. This CDR3 spans 16 amino acids. Germline CDR1 and CDR2: SEHNR and FQNEAQ (reference sequence). In nucleotides, the CDR3 is TGTGCCAGCAGCTTAGCGCCAGAGGGTCCCAATCAGCCCCAGCATTTT. This codes for CASSLAPEGPNQPQHF.

The CDR3 region is CATSDERARYTGELFF. CDR3 nucleotide sequence: TGTGCCACCAGTGATGAAAGGGCCAGGTACACCGGGGAGCTGTTTTTT. This chain links TRBV24-1 with TRBJ2-2; D ambiguous. This CDR3 has 16 amino acids. Germline-derived CDR1 and CDR2 are KGHDR and SFDVKD. The V end was cut by 3 bases, the J end by 3 bases, with 13 bases between.

There are a few counts of this clonotype. The chain combines TRBV6-5 with TRBJ2-2; 9 nucleotides match TRBD2. CDR1 MNHEY and CDR2 SVGAGI come from the germline V gene. Trimming cost V 4 bases and J 6 bases; bases outside gene matches: 6. CDR3 length: 15 amino acids. CDR3 loop: CASSSSSGDAGELFF. DNA of the CDR3: TGTGCCAGCAGTTCCTCTAGCGGGGATGCCGGGGAGCTGTTTTTT.

This clonotype has only a few counts. This chain joins TRBV10-3 and TRBJ2-7; possible D gene TRBD2, 5 bases. The germline V gene has CDR1 ENHRY and CDR2 SYGVKD. This CDR3 is built from 12 residues. Trimming stripped 4 bases from V and 6 bases from J, with 10 bases between. In DNA form, the CDR3 reads TGTGCCATCAGTGGGGAAGGACTCGAGCAGTACTTC. Its protein product is CAISGEGLEQYF.

This chain uses TRBV20-1 with TRBJ1-1; the D is unclear. CDR3 size: 13 residues. Germline V CDR1 and CDR2: DFQATT, SNEGSKA (reference sequence). Trimming stripped 4 bases from V and 3 bases from J, with 12 bases between. This CDR3 is CSANSGTHTEAFF. Here the CDR3 DNA reads TGCAGTGCTAATTCGGGAACCCACACTGAAGCTTTCTTT.